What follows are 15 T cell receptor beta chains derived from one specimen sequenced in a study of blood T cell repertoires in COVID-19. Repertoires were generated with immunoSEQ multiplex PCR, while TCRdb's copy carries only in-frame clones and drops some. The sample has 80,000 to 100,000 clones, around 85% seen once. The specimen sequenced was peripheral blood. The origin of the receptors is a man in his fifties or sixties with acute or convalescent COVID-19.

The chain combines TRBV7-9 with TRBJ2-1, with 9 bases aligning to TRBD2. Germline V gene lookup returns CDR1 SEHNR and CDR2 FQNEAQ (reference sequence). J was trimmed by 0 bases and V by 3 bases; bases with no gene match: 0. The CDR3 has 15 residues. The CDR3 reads CASSLREGSYNEQFF. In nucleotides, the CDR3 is TGTGCCAGCAGCTTGCGGGAGGGCTCCTACAATGAGCAGTTCTTC.

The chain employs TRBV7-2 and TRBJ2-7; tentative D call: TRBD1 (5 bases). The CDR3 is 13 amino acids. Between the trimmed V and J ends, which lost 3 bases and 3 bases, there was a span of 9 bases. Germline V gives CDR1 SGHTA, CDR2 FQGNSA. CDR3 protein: CASSFNRLYEQYF. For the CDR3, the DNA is TGTGCCAGCAGCTTCAACAGGCTCTACGAGCAGTACTTC.

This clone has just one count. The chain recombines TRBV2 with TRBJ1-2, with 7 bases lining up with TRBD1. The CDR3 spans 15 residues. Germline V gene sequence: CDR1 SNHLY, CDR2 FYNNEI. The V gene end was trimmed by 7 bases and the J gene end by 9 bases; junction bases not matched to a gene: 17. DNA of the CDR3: TGTGCCAGCAACCCGGGACAGTCTTTTTTCTCTAGCTACACCTTC. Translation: CASNPGQSFFSSYTF.

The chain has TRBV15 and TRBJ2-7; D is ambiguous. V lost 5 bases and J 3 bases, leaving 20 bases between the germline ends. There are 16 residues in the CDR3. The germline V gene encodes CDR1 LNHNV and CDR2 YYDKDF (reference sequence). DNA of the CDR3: TGTGCCACCAGCCCGCAGGTCTTCGCAGGAAGCTACGAGCAGTACTTC. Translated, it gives CATSPQVFAGSYEQYF. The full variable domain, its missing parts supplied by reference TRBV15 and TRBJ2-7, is DAMVIQNPRYQVTQFGKPVTLSCSQTLNHNVMYWYQQKSSQAPKLLFHYYDKDFNNEADTPDNFQSRRPNTSFCFLDIRSPGLGDTAMYLCATSPQVFAGSYEQYFGPGTRLTVT.

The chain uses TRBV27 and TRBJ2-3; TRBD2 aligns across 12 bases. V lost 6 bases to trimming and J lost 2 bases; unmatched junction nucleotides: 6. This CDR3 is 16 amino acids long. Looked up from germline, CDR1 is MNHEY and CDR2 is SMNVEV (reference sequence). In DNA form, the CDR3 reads TGTGCCAGCAGCGCGACTAGCGGGAGTTACACAGATACGCAGTATTTT. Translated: CASSATSGSYTDTQYF.

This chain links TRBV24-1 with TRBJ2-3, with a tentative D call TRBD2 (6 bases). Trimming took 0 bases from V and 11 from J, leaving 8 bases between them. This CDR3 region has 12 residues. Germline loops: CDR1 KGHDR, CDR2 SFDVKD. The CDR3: CATSDLRRGQYF. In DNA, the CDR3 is TGTGCCACCAGTGATTTGCGGCGGGGGCAGTATTTT.

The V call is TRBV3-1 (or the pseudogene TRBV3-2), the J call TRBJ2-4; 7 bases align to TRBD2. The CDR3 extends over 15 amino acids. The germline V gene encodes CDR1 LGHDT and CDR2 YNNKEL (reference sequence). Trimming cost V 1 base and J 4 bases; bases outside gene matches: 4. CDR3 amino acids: CASSQGLAVKNIQYF. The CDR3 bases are TGTGCCAGCAGCCAAGGACTAGCTGTGAAAAACATTCAGTACTTC.

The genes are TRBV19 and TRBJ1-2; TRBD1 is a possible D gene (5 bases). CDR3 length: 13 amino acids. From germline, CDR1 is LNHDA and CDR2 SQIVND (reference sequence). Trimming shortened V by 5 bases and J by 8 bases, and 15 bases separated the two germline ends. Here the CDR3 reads CASSRRDPRGYTF. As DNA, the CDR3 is TGTGCCAGTAGTCGGCGGGACCCAAGGGGCTACACCTTC.

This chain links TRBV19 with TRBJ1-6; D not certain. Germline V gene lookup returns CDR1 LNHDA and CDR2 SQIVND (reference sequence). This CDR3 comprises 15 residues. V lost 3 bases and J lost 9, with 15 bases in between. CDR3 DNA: TGTGCCAGTAGTATCGGCAGGTCCCTGGGTTCACCCCTCCACTTT. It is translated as CASSIGRSLGSPLHF.

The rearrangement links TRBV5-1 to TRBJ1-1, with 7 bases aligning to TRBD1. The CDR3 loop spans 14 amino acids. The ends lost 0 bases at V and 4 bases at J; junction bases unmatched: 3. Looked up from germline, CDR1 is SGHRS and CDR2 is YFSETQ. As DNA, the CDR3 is TGCGCCAGCAGCTTGGGACAGGGTCTCACTGAAGCTTTCTTT. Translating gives CASSLGQGLTEAFF. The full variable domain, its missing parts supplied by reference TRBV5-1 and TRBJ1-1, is KAGVTQTPRYLIKTRGQQVTLSCSPISGHRSVSWYQQTPGQGLQFLFEYFSETQRNKGNFPGRFSGRQFSNSRSEMNVSTLELGDSALYLCASSLGQGLTEAFFGQGTRLTVV.

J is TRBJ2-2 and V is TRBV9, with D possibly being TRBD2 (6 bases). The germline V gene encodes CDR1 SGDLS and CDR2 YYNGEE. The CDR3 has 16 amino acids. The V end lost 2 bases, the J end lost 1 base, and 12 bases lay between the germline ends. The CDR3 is CASSVGGRRNTGELFF. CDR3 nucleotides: TGTGCCAGCAGCGTGGGGGGTAGGAGGAACACCGGGGAGCTGTTTTTT. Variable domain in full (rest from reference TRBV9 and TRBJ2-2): DSGVTQTPKHLITATGQRVTLRCSPRSGDLSVYWYQQSLDQGLQFLIQYYNGEERAKGNILERFSAQQFPDLHSELNLSSLELGDSALYFCASSVGGRRNTGELFFGEGSRLTVL.

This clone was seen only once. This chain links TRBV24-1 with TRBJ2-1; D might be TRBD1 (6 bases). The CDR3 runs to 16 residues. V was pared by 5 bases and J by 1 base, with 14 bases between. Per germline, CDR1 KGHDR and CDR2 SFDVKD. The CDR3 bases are TGTGCCACCAGTGGCCTCACAGGGAGTTCCTACAATGAGCAGTTCTTC. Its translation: CATSGLTGSSYNEQFF.

The CDR3 DNA reads as TGTGCCAGCAGTCCCACACTAGCAGCAGATACGCAGTATTTT. Its protein is CASSPTLAADTQYF. V and J are TRBV27 and TRBJ2-3; possibly TRBD2 for D (6 bases). V shed 5 bases and J shed 4 bases, with 13 bases lying between them. The CDR3 runs to 14 residues. Germline values: CDR1 MNHEY, CDR2 SMNVEV (reference sequence).

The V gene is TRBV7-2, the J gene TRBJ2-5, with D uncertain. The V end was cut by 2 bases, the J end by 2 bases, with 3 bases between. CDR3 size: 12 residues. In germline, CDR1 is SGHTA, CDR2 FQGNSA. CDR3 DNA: TGTGCCAGCAGCTTATATCAAGAGACCCAGTACTTC. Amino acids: CASSLYQETQYF.

Written as DNA, the CDR3 is TGTGCCAGCAGCCCCCTAGCGGGCTCCTACGAGCAGTACTTC. This encodes CASSPLAGSYEQYF. V and J are TRBV7-2 and TRBJ2-7; 8 bases fit TRBD2. Germline lookup yields CDR1 SGHTA and CDR2 FQGNSA. The CDR3 is 14 residues long. The V and J ends lost 5 bases and 0 bases, in that order; junction bases with no gene match: 3. The full variable domain, its missing parts supplied by reference TRBV7-2 and TRBJ2-7, is GAGVSQSPSNKVTEKGKDVELRCDPISGHTALYWYRQSLGQGLEFLIYFQGNSAPDKSGLPSDRFSAERTGGSVSTLTIQRTQQEDSAVYLCASSPLAGSYEQYFGPGTRLTVT.